Following are 32 T cell receptor beta chains from one sample sequenced in a study of identical twins. TCRdb ran MiXCR on the 5' RACE reads and lists one entry per CDR3 protein. The data contain 750,000 to 950,000 distinct CDR3 sequences, 12% of them singletons. The same sample was also studied in work on yellow fever vaccine responses in identical twins.

The sequenced material came from PBMCs. These receptor sequences come from a woman aged 18-30 years in good health.

This clonotype was picked up a small number of times. This sequence joins TRBV20-1 and TRBJ2-5; no clear D. CDR1 and CDR2 from the germline V gene are DFQATT and SNEGSKA (reference sequence). The CDR3 spans 12 residues. The CDR3 region is CSRTEYQETQYF. The CDR3 DNA sequence: TGCAGCCGAACGGAGTACCAAGAGACCCAGTACTTC.

This clonotype has ten or more counts. The chain carries TRBV4-1 and TRBJ2-7; no firm D call. Germline CDR1 MGHRA, CDR2 YSYEKL. The CDR3 loop spans 12 amino acids. V was cut by 0 bases and J by 4 bases, with 4 bases left in between. CDR3 region: CASSQDGYEQYF. The CDR3 DNA sequence: TGCGCCAGCAGCCAAGATGGGTACGAGCAGTACTTC.

This clonotype has only a few counts. Here the CDR3 DNA reads TGCAGCGTTGTGGCTAGCGGGAGAAAAGGGCCTTCCTACGAGCAGTACTTC. Encoded protein: CSVVASGRKGPSYEQYF. The chain uses TRBV29-1 and TRBJ2-7, with 10 bases aligning to TRBD2. The CDR3 loop spans 17 amino acids. CDR1 is SQVTM, CDR2 ANQGSEA, per germline. Losses at the gene ends were 4 bases for V and 1 base for J; bases not matched to a gene: 13.

In this sample, this clonotype turned up many times. V and J are TRBV12-3 or TRBV12-4 and TRBJ2-1; D may be TRBD1 (7 bases). The germline V and J ends were trimmed by 3 bases and 4 bases, with 13 bases remaining between them. The CDR3 length is 15 residues. CDR3 protein: CASSFGQGGYNEQFF. The CDR3 DNA sequence: TGTGCCAGCAGTTTCGGGCAGGGGGGTTACAATGAGCAGTTCTTC.

A note on this clonotype: A much larger clone is a single base away; this may be a read error. The chain employs TRBV4-1 and TRBJ2-2; a possible D gene is TRBD1 (7 bases). This CDR3 has 14 residues. Germline CDR1 and CDR2: MGHRA and YSYEKL. In DNA, the CDR3 is TGCGCCAGCAGTTTTTACAGGGGCACCGGGGGGCTGTTTTTT. As protein: CASSFYRGTGGLFF.

The V gene is TRBV29-1, the J gene TRBJ2-1; possibly TRBD2 for D (5 bases). Trimming stripped 0 bases from V and 4 bases from J, with 16 bases between. Per the germline V gene, CDR1 is SQVTM and CDR2 is ANQGSEA. This CDR3 is 16 amino acids long. The DNA of the CDR3 is TGCAGCGTTGAAGATCGTTCCAGCGGACTTTACAATGAGCAGTTCTTC. Its protein product is CSVEDRSSGLYNEQFF.

This clonotype came up a few times. This sequence joins TRBV6-1 and TRBJ2-2; D is perhaps TRBD2 (5 bases). Deletions cut 6 bases from V and 6 bases from J, with 20 bases between. The germline gives CDR1 MNHNS, CDR2 SASEGT. The CDR3 is 16 residues long. The CDR3 DNA sequence: TGTGCCAGCAGCCGAGGTCGGGAACCCGTGCCCGGGGAGCTGTTTTTT. Its protein product is CASSRGREPVPGELFF.

In nucleotides, the CDR3 is TGTGCCAGCAGCTTAGTCGTTTCTGAAGCTTTCTTT. Translation: CASSLVVSEAFF. The chain has TRBV7-9 and TRBJ1-1; D uncertain. This CDR3 has 12 amino acids. Looked up from germline, CDR1 is SEHNR and CDR2 is FQNEAQ (reference sequence). Between the trimmed V and J ends, which lost 1 base and 6 bases, there was a span of 6 bases.

This clonotype turned up a few times. The chain links TRBV11-2 to TRBJ2-1; 9 bases match TRBD1. V lost 6 bases to trimming and J lost 3 bases; unmatched junction nucleotides: 9. The CDR3 is 16 amino acids. Looked up from germline, CDR1 is SGHAT and CDR2 is FQNNGV. CDR3 nucleotides: TGTGCCAGCAGAAAAGGACAGGGGCGTTACTACAATGAGCAGTTCTTC. Translation: CASRKGQGRYYNEQFF.

The chain couples TRBV20-1 to TRBJ1-1; D is unresolved. The CDR3 contains 14 residues. The V gene's germline CDR1 is DFQATT and CDR2 SNEGSKA (reference sequence). V shed 2 bases and J shed 1 base, with 11 bases lying between them. As DNA, the CDR3 is TGCAGTGCTAGATTCCGCGGATCGAACACTGAAGCTTTCTTT. Protein: CSARFRGSNTEAFF.

This chain connects TRBV29-1 to TRBJ2-2; 8 positions agree with TRBD1. CDR1 is SQVTM, CDR2 ANQGSEA, per germline. This CDR3 spans 18 amino acids. The V and J ends lost 5 bases and 3 bases, in that order; junction bases with no gene match: 17. DNA for the CDR3: TGCAGCGTTACCTTAACCACCTCCGGGACAGGATACACCGGGGAGCTGTTTTTT. Protein: CSVTLTTSGTGYTGELFF.

The chain links TRBV6-1 to TRBJ2-7; perhaps D is TRBD1 or TRBD2 (5 bases each). This CDR3 spans 14 amino acids. V lost 6 bases and J lost 2, with 14 bases in between. The germline CDR1 and CDR2 sequences are MNHNS and SASEGT. The CDR3 protein is CASRTRDGAYEQYF. The CDR3 DNA reads TGTGCCAGCAGGACCCGGGACGGAGCCTACGAGCAGTACTTC.

This clonotype was counted only a few times. The CDR3, as DNA: TGTGCCAGCAGTGAACGACTGCAATACAATGAAAAACTGTTTTTT. Its protein product is CASSERLQYNEKLFF. J is TRBJ1-4 and V is TRBV6-1, with D hard to call. CDR1 is MNHNS and CDR2 is SASEGT in the germline V gene. Trimming stripped 2 bases from V and 5 bases from J, with 12 bases between. This CDR3 is built from 15 residues.

This clonotype turned up a few times. This chain connects TRBV5-1 to TRBJ2-5; 8 positions agree with TRBD1. CDR1 is SGHRS and CDR2 is YFSETQ in the germline V gene. J gave up 2 bases and V 4 bases, and 7 bases lay outside the gene matches. This CDR3 has 15 residues. In nucleotides, the CDR3 is TGCGCCAGCAGCAAGAGGACAGGGTTTCAAGAGACCCAGTACTTC. Translated: CASSKRTGFQETQYF.

This clonotype was observed a few times. This CDR3 reads CASSPGLGTTGELFF. CDR3 DNA: TGTGCCAGCAGCCCGGGTCTTGGGACCACCGGGGAGCTGTTTTTT. This rearrangement joins TRBV3-1 to TRBJ2-2, with D perhaps matching TRBD1 or TRBD2 (5 bases each). CDR3 length: 15 amino acids. CDR1 and CDR2 (germline): LGHDT, YNNKEL (reference sequence). The germline V and J ends were trimmed by 4 bases and 4 bases, with 13 bases remaining between them.

The chain combines TRBV19 with TRBJ2-1, with 13 nucleotides matching TRBD2. This CDR3 is 19 amino acids long. Per germline, CDR1 LNHDA and CDR2 SQIVND (reference sequence). V shed 6 bases and J 5 bases; nucleotides not matched to a gene: 16. The CDR3 here is CASRPARTSGRLSDNEQFF. The CDR3 DNA is TGTGCCAGTAGACCAGCTAGGACTAGCGGGAGATTGAGCGACAATGAGCAGTTCTTC.

This clonotype was seen ten or more times. The CDR3 sequence is CASSLFGGGPRSYEQYF. The CDR3 DNA follows: TGTGCCAGCAGTTTATTCGGGGGCGGGCCGCGCTCCTACGAGCAGTACTTC. The chain is built from TRBV12-3 or TRBV12-4 and TRBJ2-7, with D perhaps given as TRBD1 or TRBD2 (6 bases each). With 2 bases removed from V and 0 bases from J, the gap between germline ends came to 17 bases. This CDR3 has 17 residues.

A few counts support this clonotype. The V call is TRBV20-1, the J call TRBJ2-1; D is uncertain. Trimming removed 2 bases from V and 6 bases from J, with 8 bases in between. The CDR3 is 12 amino acids. CDR1 and CDR2 (germline): DFQATT, SNEGSKA (reference sequence). The CDR3 here is CSARPQPNEQFF. CDR3 DNA: TGCAGTGCTAGACCTCAACCCAATGAGCAGTTCTTC.

CDR3 nucleotide sequence: TGTGCCAGCAGCCAAGCCTGGACAGGGCTAGCGGGACTCAATGAGCAGTTCTTC. Its protein is CASSQAWTGLAGLNEQFF. V gene TRBV14 combines with J gene TRBJ2-1; weak D call: TRBD2 (9 bases). The V end lost 1 base, the J end lost 6 bases, and 22 bases lay between the germline ends. Germline V CDR1 and CDR2: SGHDN, FVKESK. This CDR3 has 18 residues.

V usage is TRBV18 and J usage is TRBJ1-3, with D possibly matching TRBD1 (6 bases). CDR1 is KGHSH, CDR2 LQKENI, per germline. V was trimmed by 1 base and J by 2 bases, leaving 15 bases between them. This CDR3 is 17 amino acids long. CDR3 DNA sequence: TGTGCCAGCTCACCACAGGGGGGTCGGCATACTGGAAACACCATATATTTT. This codes for CASSPQGGRHTGNTIYF.

The genes are TRBV6-1 and TRBJ2-7; 13 positions agree with TRBD2. The germline CDR1 and CDR2 sequences are MNHNS and SASEGT. This CDR3 comprises 16 residues. Losses at the gene ends were 6 bases for V and 7 bases for J; bases not matched to a gene: 12. CDR3: CASSNLGLAGDREQYF. DNA of the CDR3: TGTGCCAGCAGCAATCTCGGACTAGCGGGAGACCGGGAGCAGTACTTC.

This clonotype was counted between two and nine times. This sequence joins TRBV6-1 and TRBJ2-3, with 12 bases aligning to TRBD2. There are 15 residues in the CDR3. Germline V gene sequence: CDR1 MNHNS, CDR2 SASEGT. V dropped 4 bases and J dropped 10; count of bases not matched to a gene: 9. CDR3 in amino acids: CASSGGGTSGQPQYF. CDR3 nucleotides: TGTGCCAGCAGTGGAGGCGGGACTAGCGGGCAGCCGCAGTATTTT.

The chain employs TRBV10-3 and TRBJ2-2; D might be TRBD1 (6 bases). The V gene lost 8 bases and the J gene lost 6 bases, with 19 bases spanning the gap. The CDR3 has 15 residues. In germline, CDR1 is ENHRY, CDR2 SYGVKD. The CDR3 is CAIRNRQDQAGELFF. CDR3 in DNA: TGTGCCATCCGCAACCGACAGGATCAGGCCGGGGAGCTGTTTTTT.

The chain couples TRBV15 to TRBJ2-2; D is undetermined. The CDR3 runs to 13 residues. V was pared by 2 bases and J by 7 bases, with 8 bases between. Per germline, CDR1 LNHNV and CDR2 YYDKDF (reference sequence). The DNA for the CDR3 is TGTGCCACCAGCAGAAGGACGGGCGGGGAGCTGTTTTTT. It yields the protein CATSRRTGGELFF.

The table lists this clonotype with a few counts. The V gene is TRBV28, the J gene TRBJ2-3, with D perhaps matching TRBD2 (5 bases). Germline assignment: CDR1 MDHEN and CDR2 SYDVKM. V lost 2 bases, J lost 2 bases, and 11 bases lay in between. The CDR3 covers 15 residues. The CDR3 nucleotides are TGTGCCAGCAGTTTAACCGGGAAAATCACAGATACGCAGTATTTT. Translation: CASSLTGKITDTQYF. The full variable domain, with the rest looked up from reference TRBV28 and TRBJ2-3, is DVKVTQSSRYLVKRTGEKVFLECVQDMDHENMFWYRQDPGLGLRLIYFSYDVKMKEKGDIPEGYSVSREKKERFSLILESASTNQTSMYLCASSLTGKITDTQYFGPGTRLTVL.

This clonotype was recorded many times. This chain connects TRBV12-3 or TRBV12-4 to TRBJ2-1; D gene unclear. This CDR3 is built from 14 residues. V lost 5 bases and J 0 bases, leaving 8 bases between the germline ends. In DNA form, the CDR3 reads TGTGCCAGCAGTGCGAGGCACTCCTACAATGAGCAGTTCTTC. It yields the protein CASSARHSYNEQFF.

The V call is TRBV20-1, the J call TRBJ2-1; D remains ambiguous. Trimming removed 0 bases from V and 3 bases from J, with 12 bases in between. This CDR3 has 15 amino acids. The germline V gene encodes CDR1 DFQATT and CDR2 SNEGSKA (reference sequence). The CDR3 DNA reads TGCAGTGCTAGAGAAATAGGGAAGGACTACAATGAGCAGTTCTTC. This translates into CSAREIGKDYNEQFF.

The chain has TRBV28 and TRBJ2-1, with 12 nucleotides matching TRBD2. Losses at the gene ends were 4 bases for V and 8 bases for J; bases not matched to a gene: 9. CDR3 length: 16 residues. Looked up from germline, CDR1 is MDHEN and CDR2 is SYDVKM. CDR3 region: CASSYQQTSGSYEQFF. Here the CDR3 DNA reads TGTGCCAGCAGTTACCAACAGACTAGCGGGAGCTATGAGCAGTTCTTC.

This chain links TRBV27 with TRBJ2-7, with 7 bases identical to TRBD2. Germline CDR1 is MNHEY and CDR2 is SMNVEV (reference sequence). This CDR3 contains 14 residues. The V and J ends lost 5 bases and 3 bases, in that order; junction bases with no gene match: 7. In DNA form, the CDR3 reads TGTGCCAGCAGTATAAATCCTAGCGGCTACGAGCAGTACTTC. It yields the protein CASSINPSGYEQYF.

This clonotype has more than one count but fewer than ten. V is TRBV20-1 and J is TRBJ2-5; D may be TRBD2 (6 bases). The CDR3 has 12 amino acids. Germline values: CDR1 DFQATT, CDR2 SNEGSKA (reference sequence). Deletions cut 6 bases from V and 4 bases from J, with 12 bases between. For the CDR3, the DNA is TGCAGTGCCAGGAGGGAGGCAGAGACCCAGTACTTC. The encoded protein is CSARREAETQYF.

The V and J genes are TRBV12-3 or TRBV12-4 and TRBJ2-4; D is unresolved. V shed 6 bases and J shed 9 bases, with 15 bases lying between them. CDR3 length: 13 residues. CDR3 residues: CASSSGPPGIQYF. The CDR3 DNA is TGTGCCAGCAGCTCCGGACCCCCTGGCATTCAGTACTTC.

This clonotype has a handful of counts. This chain links TRBV2 with TRBJ2-3; D is uncertain. CDR1 SNHLY and CDR2 FYNNEI come from the germline V gene. This CDR3 contains 14 residues. The V end lost 4 bases, the J end lost 1 base, and 9 bases lay between the germline ends. The CDR3 loop is CASSGSYGTDTQYF. In DNA form, the CDR3 reads TGTGCCAGCAGTGGCTCGTACGGCACAGATACGCAGTATTTT.